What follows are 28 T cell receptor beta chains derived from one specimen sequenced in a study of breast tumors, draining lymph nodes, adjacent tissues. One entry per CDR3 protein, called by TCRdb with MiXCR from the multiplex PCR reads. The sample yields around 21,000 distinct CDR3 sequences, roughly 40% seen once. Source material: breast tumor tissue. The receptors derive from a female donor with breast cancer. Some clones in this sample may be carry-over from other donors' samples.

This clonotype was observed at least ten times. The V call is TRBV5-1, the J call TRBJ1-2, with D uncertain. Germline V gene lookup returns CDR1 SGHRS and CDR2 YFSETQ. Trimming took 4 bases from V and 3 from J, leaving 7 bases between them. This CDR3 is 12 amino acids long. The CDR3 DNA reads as TGCGCCAGCAGCCCGGGTGACTATGGCTACACCTTC. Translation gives CASSPGDYGYTF.

As DNA, the CDR3 is TGTGCCAGCAGCCCTGACGCGTCTGAGCAGTACTTC. Encoded protein: CASSPDASEQYF. The V and J genes are TRBV6-5 and TRBJ2-7; D gene uncertain. This CDR3 has 12 residues. Germline-derived CDR1 and CDR2 are MNHEY and SVGAGI. The V end lost 6 bases, the J end lost 7 bases, and 13 bases lay between the germline ends.

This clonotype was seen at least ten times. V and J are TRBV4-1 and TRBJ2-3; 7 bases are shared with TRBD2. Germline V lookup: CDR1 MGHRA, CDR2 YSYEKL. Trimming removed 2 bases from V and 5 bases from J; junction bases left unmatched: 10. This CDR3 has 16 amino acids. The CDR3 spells CASSQRLGGRVDTQYF. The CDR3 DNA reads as TGCGCCAGCAGCCAACGGCTGGGGGGGAGGGTAGATACGCAGTATTTT.

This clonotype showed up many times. The CDR3 reads CASSVAPGGESTGELFF. For the CDR3, the DNA is TGTGCCAGCAGCGTAGCCCCGGGGGGCGAGAGCACCGGGGAGCTGTTTTTT. The genes are TRBV9 and TRBJ2-2; D perhaps matches TRBD2 (7 bases). Trimming removed 0 bases at V and 4 bases at J, with 16 bases between. Germline loops: CDR1 SGDLS, CDR2 YYNGEE. The CDR3 has 17 amino acids.

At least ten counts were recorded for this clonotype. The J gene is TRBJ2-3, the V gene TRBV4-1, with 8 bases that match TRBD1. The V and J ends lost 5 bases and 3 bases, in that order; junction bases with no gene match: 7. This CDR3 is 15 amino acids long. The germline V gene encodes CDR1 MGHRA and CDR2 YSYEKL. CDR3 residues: CASSYTQGATDTQYF. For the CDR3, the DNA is TGCGCCAGCAGCTATACGCAGGGGGCGACAGATACGCAGTATTTT.

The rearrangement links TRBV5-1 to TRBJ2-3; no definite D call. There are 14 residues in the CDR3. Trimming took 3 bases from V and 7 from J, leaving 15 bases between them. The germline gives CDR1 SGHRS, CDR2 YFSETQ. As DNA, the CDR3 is TGCGCCAGCAGCTCAACCGGGCCCATGAATACGCAGTATTTT. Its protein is CASSSTGPMNTQYF.

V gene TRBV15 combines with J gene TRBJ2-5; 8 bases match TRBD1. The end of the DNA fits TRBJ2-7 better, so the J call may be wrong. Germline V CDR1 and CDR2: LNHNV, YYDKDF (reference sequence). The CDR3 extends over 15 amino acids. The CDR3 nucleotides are TGTGCCACCAGTGCATACCAGGGGGCGGCCTACGAGCAGTACTTC. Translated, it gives CATSAYQGAAYEQYF.

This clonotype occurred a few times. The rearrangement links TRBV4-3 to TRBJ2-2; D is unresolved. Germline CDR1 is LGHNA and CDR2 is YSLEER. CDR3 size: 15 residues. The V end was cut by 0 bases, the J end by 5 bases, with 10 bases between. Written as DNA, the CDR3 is TGCGCCAGCAGCCAAGACCAGGCGAGGACCGGGGAGCTGTTTTTT. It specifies CASSQDQARTGELFF.

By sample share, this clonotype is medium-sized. The CDR3 DNA reads as TGCAGTGCTAGAGATTTCGGCGGGAAGGGGGCAGATACGCAGTATTTT. This gives the protein CSARDFGGKGADTQYF. The chain has TRBV20-1 and TRBJ2-3; D may correspond to TRBD1 or TRBD2 (6 bases each). This CDR3 contains 16 residues. Trimming removed 0 bases at V and 4 bases at J, with 17 bases between. Germline V lookup: CDR1 DFQATT, CDR2 SNEGSKA (reference sequence).

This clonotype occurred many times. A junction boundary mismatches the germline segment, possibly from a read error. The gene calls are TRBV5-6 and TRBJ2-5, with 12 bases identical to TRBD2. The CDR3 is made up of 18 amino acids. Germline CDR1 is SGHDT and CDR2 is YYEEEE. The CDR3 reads CAGSYGGLAGYLGETQYF. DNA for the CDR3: TGTGCCGGCAGCTATGGGGGACTAGCGGGTTATCTGGGCGAGACCCAGTACTTC.

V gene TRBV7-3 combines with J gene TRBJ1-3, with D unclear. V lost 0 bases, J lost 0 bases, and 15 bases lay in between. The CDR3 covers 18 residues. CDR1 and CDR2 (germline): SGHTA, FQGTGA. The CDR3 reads CASSLTGSRDTSGNTIYF. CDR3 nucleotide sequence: TGTGCCAGCAGCTTAACGGGTTCACGGGATACCTCTGGAAACACCATATATTTT.

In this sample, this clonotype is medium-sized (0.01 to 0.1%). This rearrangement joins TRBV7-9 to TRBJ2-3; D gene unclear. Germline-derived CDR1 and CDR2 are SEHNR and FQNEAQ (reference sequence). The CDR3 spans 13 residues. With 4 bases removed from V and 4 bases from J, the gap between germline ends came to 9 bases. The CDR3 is CASSSSEADTQYF. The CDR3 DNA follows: TGTGCCAGCAGCTCCTCCGAGGCAGATACGCAGTATTTT.

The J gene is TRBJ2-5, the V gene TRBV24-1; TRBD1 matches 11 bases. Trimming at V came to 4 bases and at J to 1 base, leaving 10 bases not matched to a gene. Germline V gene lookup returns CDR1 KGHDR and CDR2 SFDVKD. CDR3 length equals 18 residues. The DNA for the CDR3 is TGTGCCACCAGTGACCGCGGACAGGGGGCGGTTGGCCAAGAGACCCAGTACTTC. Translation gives CATSDRGQGAVGQETQYF.

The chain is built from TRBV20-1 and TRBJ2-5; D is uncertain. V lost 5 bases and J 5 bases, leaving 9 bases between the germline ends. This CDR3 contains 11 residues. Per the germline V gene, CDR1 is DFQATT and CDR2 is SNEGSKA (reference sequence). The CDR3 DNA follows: TGCAGTGCTGGACGTGGGGAGACCCAGTACTTC. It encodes CSAGRGETQYF.

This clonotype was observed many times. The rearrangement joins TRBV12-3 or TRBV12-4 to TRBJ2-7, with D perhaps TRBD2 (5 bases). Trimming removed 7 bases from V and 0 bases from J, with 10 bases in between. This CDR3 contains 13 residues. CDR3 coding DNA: TGTGCCAGCAACTTTCGGGGCTCCTACGAGCAGTACTTC. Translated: CASNFRGSYEQYF.

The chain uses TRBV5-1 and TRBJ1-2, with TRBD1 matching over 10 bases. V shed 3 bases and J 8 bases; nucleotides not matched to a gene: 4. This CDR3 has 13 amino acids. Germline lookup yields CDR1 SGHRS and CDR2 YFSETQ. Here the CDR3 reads CASSWGTGEGYTF. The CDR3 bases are TGCGCCAGCAGCTGGGGGACAGGGGAAGGCTACACCTTC.

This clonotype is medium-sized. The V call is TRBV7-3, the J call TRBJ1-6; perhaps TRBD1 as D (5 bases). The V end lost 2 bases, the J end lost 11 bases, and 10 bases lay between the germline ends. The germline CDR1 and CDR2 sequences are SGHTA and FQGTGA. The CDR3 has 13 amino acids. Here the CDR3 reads CASSLRGGPPLHF. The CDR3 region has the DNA TGTGCCAGCAGCTTACGTGGGGGACCACCCCTCCACTTT.

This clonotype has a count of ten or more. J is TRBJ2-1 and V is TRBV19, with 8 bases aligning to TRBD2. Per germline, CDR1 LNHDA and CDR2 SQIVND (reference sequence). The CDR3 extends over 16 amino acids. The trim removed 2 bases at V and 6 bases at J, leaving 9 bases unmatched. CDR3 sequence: CASSIIGAGVFNEQFF. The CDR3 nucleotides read TGTGCCAGTAGTATAATAGGAGCGGGAGTCTTCAATGAGCAGTTCTTC.

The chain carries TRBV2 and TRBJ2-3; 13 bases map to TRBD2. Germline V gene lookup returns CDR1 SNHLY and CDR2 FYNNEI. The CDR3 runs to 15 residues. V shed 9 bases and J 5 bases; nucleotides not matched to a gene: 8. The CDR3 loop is CARTLAGGQQDTQYF. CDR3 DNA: TGTGCCAGAACACTAGCGGGGGGGCAGCAAGATACGCAGTATTTT.

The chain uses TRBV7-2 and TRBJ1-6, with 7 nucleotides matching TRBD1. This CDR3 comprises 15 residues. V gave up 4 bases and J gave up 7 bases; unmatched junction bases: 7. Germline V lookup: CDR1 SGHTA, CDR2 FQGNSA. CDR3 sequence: CASSSQGRMNSPLHF. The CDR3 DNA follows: TGTGCCAGCAGCTCACAGGGGAGGATGAATTCACCCCTCCACTTT.

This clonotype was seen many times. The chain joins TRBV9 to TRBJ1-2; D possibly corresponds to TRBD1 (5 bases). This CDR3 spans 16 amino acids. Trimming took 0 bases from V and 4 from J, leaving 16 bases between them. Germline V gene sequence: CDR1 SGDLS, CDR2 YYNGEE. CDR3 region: CASSVDNVGVPYGYTF. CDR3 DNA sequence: TGTGCCAGCAGCGTAGATAACGTGGGGGTCCCCTATGGCTACACCTTC.

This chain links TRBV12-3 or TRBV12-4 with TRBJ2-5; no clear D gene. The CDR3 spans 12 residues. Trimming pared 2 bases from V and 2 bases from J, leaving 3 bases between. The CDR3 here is CASSLSQETQYF. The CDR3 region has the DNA TGTGCCAGCAGTTTAAGTCAAGAGACCCAGTACTTC.

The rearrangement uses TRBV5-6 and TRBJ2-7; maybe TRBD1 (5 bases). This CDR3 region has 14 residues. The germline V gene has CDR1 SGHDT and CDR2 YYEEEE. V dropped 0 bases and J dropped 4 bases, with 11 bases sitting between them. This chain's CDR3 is CASSLGSGLYEQYF. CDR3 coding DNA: TGTGCCAGCAGCTTGGGGTCAGGGTTGTACGAGCAGTACTTC.

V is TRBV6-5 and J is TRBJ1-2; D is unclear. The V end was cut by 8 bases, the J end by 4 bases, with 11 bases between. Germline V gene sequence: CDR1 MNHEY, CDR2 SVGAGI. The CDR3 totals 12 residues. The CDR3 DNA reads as TGTGCCAGCCGCATGGGCGTCTATGGCTACACCTTC. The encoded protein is CASRMGVYGYTF.

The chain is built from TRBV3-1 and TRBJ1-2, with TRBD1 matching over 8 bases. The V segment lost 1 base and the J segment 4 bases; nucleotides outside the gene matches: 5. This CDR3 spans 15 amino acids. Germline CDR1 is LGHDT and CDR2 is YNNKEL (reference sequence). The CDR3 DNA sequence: TGTGCCAGCAGCCAAGGAGGACAGGGAGGCTATGGCTACACCTTC. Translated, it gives CASSQGGQGGYGYTF.

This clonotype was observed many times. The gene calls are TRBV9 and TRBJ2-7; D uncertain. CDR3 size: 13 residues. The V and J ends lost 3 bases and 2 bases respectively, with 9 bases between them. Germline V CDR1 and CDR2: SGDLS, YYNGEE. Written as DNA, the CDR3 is TGTGCCAGCAGCGCCGGTAATACCTACGAGCAGTACTTC. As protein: CASSAGNTYEQYF.

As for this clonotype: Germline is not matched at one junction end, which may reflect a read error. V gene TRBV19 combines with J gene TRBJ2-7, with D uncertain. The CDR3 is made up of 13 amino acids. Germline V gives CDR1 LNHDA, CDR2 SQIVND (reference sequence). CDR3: CACSTPVAKEQYF. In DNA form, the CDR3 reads TGTGCCTGTAGTACCCCGGTGGCGAAAGAGCAGTACTTC.

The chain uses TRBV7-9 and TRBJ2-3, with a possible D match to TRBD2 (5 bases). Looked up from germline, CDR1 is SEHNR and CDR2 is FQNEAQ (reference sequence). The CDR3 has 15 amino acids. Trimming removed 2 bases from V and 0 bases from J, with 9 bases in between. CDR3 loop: CASSLLRVSTDTQYF. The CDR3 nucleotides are TGTGCCAGCAGCTTATTGCGGGTTAGCACAGATACGCAGTATTTT.